Listed below are T cell receptor beta chains from one sample, sequenced in a study of blood T cell repertoires in COVID-19. TCRdb keeps only in-frame clones here, not all; method: immunoSEQ multiplex PCR. The sample has approximately 200,000 clones, roughly 84% seen once. Sequencing was done on a sample of peripheral blood. These receptor sequences come from a man aged 35 to 55 with acute or convalescent COVID-19. CDR3s include the opening cysteine and the closing phenylalanine or tryptophan. Each record gives: clone size, D gene, V gene, J gene, CDR3 protein, CDR3 DNA. A D gene is named only where the DNA matches it firmly. Some rows have no size entry. The others give once, few or many, or a class for an expanded clone.

>.|.|TRBV5-1|TRBJ1-4
CASSLTGSNEKLFF
TGCGCCAGCAGCTTGACAGGGAGTAATGAAAAACTGTTTTTT
>.|.|TRBV4-2|TRBJ1-4
CASSEAWDEKLFF
TGTGCCAGCAGCGAGGCGTGGGATGAAAAACTGTTTTTT
>.|.|TRBV5-4|TRBJ2-1
CASSFAGALRNEQFF
TGTGCCAGCAGCTTCGCGGGGGCACTTCGCAATGAGCAGTTCTTC
>.|.|TRBV10-3|TRBJ1-2
CAISERMDTNYGYTF
TGTGCCATCAGTGAGCGGATGGACACAAACTATGGCTACACCTTC
>.|.|TRBV5-4|TRBJ2-6
CASSARGSGANVLTF
TGTGCCAGCAGCGCACGGGGCTCTGGGGCCAACGTCCTGACTTTC
>few|.|TRBV7-9|TRBJ2-7
CASSLGEGGEQYF
TGTGCCAGCAGCTTGGGGGAAGGGGGCGAGCAGTACTTC
>.|TRBD2|TRBV27|TRBJ2-5
CASSKLAGGPKGETQYF
TGTGCCAGCAGCAAACTAGCGGGGGGGCCGAAAGGAGAGACCCAGTACTTC
>.|.|TRBV9|TRBJ2-5
CASSPSQGETQYF
TGTGCCAGCAGCCCGTCCCAGGGCGAGACCCAGTACTTC
>.|.|TRBV28|TRBJ1-1
CASSTQHEAFF
TGTGCCAGCAGTACCCAACATGAAGCTTTCTTT
>.|.|TRBV28|TRBJ1-2
CASSSAWGLIPTF
TGTGCCAGCAGTTCTGCCTGGGGCTTAATCCCCACCTTC
>.|.|TRBV7-2|TRBJ2-7
CASSSSIISTYEQYF
TGTGCCAGCAGCTCTTCTATTATTTCTACCTACGAGCAGTACTTC
>.|TRBD1|TRBV5-1|TRBJ1-3
CASSLEGGGGNTIYF
TGCGCCAGCAGCTTGGAAGGGGGCGGTGGAAACACCATATATTTT
>.|TRBD1|TRBV14|TRBJ1-1
CAYPRDRATEAFF
TGTGCCTATCCGCGGGACAGGGCCACTGAAGCTTTCTTT
>.|.|TRBV19|TRBJ1-3
CASSTPGEIAGNTIYF
TGTGCCAGTAGCACCCCGGGGGAGATAGCTGGAAACACCATATATTTT
>.|TRBD1|TRBV7-9|TRBJ2-7
CASSTGVEQYF
TGTGCCAGCAGCACAGGGGTCGAGCAGTACTTC
>.|TRBD1|TRBV7-2|TRBJ1-2
CASSQTGGVGYTF
TGTGCCAGCAGCCAAACAGGGGGCGTGGGCTACACCTTC
>.|.|TRBV24-1|TRBJ1-5
CATSESINQPQHF
TGTGCCACCAGTGAGTCTATAAATCAGCCCCAGCATTTT
>once|.|TRBV11-3|TRBJ2-2
CASSLDLNGELFF
TGTGCCAGCAGCTTAGATCTTAACGGGGAGCTGTTTTTT
>.|.|TRBV7-2|TRBJ2-6
CASSLGAASGANVLTF
TGTGCCAGCAGCTTAGGGGCTGCTTCTGGGGCCAACGTCCTGACTTTC
>.|.|TRBV3-1/TRBV3-2|TRBJ1-1
CASSPRGIMNTEAFF
TGTGCCAGCAGCCCTCGGGGAATAATGAACACTGAAGCTTTCTTT
>.|.|TRBV24-1|TRBJ2-6
CATSAQTGSGANVLTF
TGTGCCACCAGTGCCCAGACTGGGTCTGGGGCCAACGTCCTGACTTTC
>.|.|TRBV3-1/TRBV3-2|TRBJ2-7
CASSRSSYEQYF
TGTGCCAGCAGCCGTAGCTCCTACGAGCAGTACTTC
>.|.|TRBV5-1|TRBJ2-3
CASSLLAGNTDTQYF
TGCGCCAGCAGCTTGCTAGCTGGTAACACAGATACGCAGTATTTT
>once|.|TRBV5-1|TRBJ1-1
CASSLGGENTEAFF
TGCGCCAGCAGCTTGGGGGGCGAGAACACTGAAGCTTTCTTT
>.|TRBD2|TRBV4-2|TRBJ2-7
CASSHPQLAGGSRNEQYF
TGTGCCAGCAGCCACCCTCAGCTAGCGGGGGGCTCCCGGAACGAGCAGTACTTC
>once|TRBD1|TRBV7-9|TRBJ1-2
CASSSNPGQGSGYTF
TGTGCCAGCAGCTCCAATCCGGGACAGGGTAGCGGCTACACCTTC
>once|.|TRBV7-9|TRBJ2-7
CASSLQGKRSNEQYF
TGTGCCAGCAGCTTACAGGGAAAGAGGTCGAACGAGCAGTACTTC
>.|.|TRBV5-4|TRBJ2-7
CASSPELGGYEQYF
TGTGCCAGCAGCCCTGAGTTGGGGGGCTACGAGCAGTACTTC
>once|.|TRBV6-6|TRBJ2-2
CAARSDSPGELFF
TGTGCCGCCCGGAGCGACTCCCCAGGGGAGCTGTTTTTT
>once|.|TRBV5-5|TRBJ1-2
CASSLDGGDGYGYTF
TGTGCCAGCAGCTTGGACGGTGGAGACGGCTATGGCTACACCTTC
>once|.|TRBV7-9|TRBJ1-5
CASSSEGGQGQPQHF
TGTGCCAGCAGCTCCGAGGGGGGGCAGGGTCAGCCCCAGCATTTT
>once|.|TRBV11-2|TRBJ2-2
CASRLAEVTGELFF
TGTGCCAGCAGGTTAGCGGAGGTCACCGGGGAGCTGTTTTTT
>.|.|TRBV7-9|TRBJ2-5
CASSTSTGPGVQETQYF
TGTGCCAGCAGCACCTCCACAGGGCCCGGAGTCCAAGAGACCCAGTACTTC
>.|TRBD1|TRBV5-4|TRBJ1-2
CASSPNRGQNGYTF
TGTGCCAGCAGCCCGAACCGGGGACAGAACGGCTACACCTTC
>.|TRBD1|TRBV5-5|TRBJ1-1
CASSLGTGGYHTEAFF
TGTGCCAGCAGCTTGGGGACAGGGGGCTATCACACTGAAGCTTTCTTT
>.|TRBD1|TRBV28|TRBJ1-5
CASSFGDRGNNQPQHF
TGTGCCAGCAGTTTTGGGGACAGGGGGAACAATCAGCCCCAGCATTTT
>.|.|TRBV3-1/TRBV3-2|TRBJ2-1
CASSPRTDTWAFF
TGTGCCAGCAGCCCCCGGACAGATACATGGGCGTTCTTC
>.|.|TRBV19|TRBJ2-1
CASSLPGLSSYNEQFF
TGTGCCAGTAGTCTACCGGGACTGAGCTCCTACAATGAGCAGTTCTTC
>.|TRBD1|TRBV28|TRBJ1-4
CASSLDRVLEKLFF
TGTGCCAGCAGCCTCGACAGGGTACTCGAAAAACTGTTTTTT
>.|.|TRBV5-1|TRBJ2-2
CASSLALAANTGELFF
TGCGCCAGCAGCTTGGCGCTAGCAGCCAACACCGGGGAGCTGTTTTTT
>.|TRBD2|TRBV6-2/TRBV6-3|TRBJ2-1
CASSYSETSGNEQFF
TGTGCCAGCAGTTACTCAGAGACTAGCGGGAATGAGCAGTTCTTC
>.|.|TRBV5-4|TRBJ2-1
CASSTPDSYNEQFF
TGTGCCAGCAGCACGCCAGACTCCTACAATGAGCAGTTCTTC
>.|TRBD1|TRBV3-1/TRBV3-2|TRBJ1-4
CASSLTGDREKLFF
TGTGCCAGCAGCCTGACAGGGGATAGGGAAAAACTGTTTTTT
>.|.|TRBV5-4|TRBJ1-2
CASSPTSDSYGYTF
TGTGCCAGCAGCCCGACTTCGGACAGCTATGGCTACACCTTC
>once|TRBD1|TRBV28|TRBJ1-2
CASRATGGGYGYTF
TGTGCCAGCAGGGCGACAGGGGGCGGCTATGGCTACACCTTC
>.|.|TRBV5-5|TRBJ1-4
CASSLAGGKLFF
TGTGCCAGCAGCTTGGCGGGGGGAAAACTGTTTTTT
>.|TRBD2|TRBV10-3|TRBJ2-5
CAISAGLAGLETQYF
TGTGCCATCAGTGCGGGACTAGCGGGGTTGGAGACCCAGTACTTC
>.|.|TRBV7-2|TRBJ2-4
CASSGGAAKNIQYF
TGTGCCAGCAGCGGAGGGGCGGCCAAAAACATTCAGTACTTC
>.|TRBD2|TRBV10-3|TRBJ2-1
CAISLKLAGGTSSYNEQFF
TGTGCCATCAGCCTGAAACTAGCGGGGGGGACCAGCTCCTACAATGAGCAGTTCTTC
>.|.|TRBV5-4|TRBJ1-6
CASSLGQGNSPLHF
TGTGCCAGCAGCTTGGGGCAGGGGAATTCACCCCTCCACTTT
>.|.|TRBV11-2|TRBJ2-7
CASSVNYEQYF
TGTGCCAGCAGCGTCAACTACGAGCAGTACTTC
>.|.|TRBV18|TRBJ1-3
CASSPDSSGNTIYF
TGTGCCAGCTCACCGGACAGCTCTGGAAACACCATATATTTT
>.|.|TRBV2|TRBJ1-2
CASRAPGGDYGYTF
TGTGCCAGCAGGGCCCCTGGAGGGGACTATGGCTACACCTTC
>.|TRBD1|TRBV19|TRBJ1-1
CASSFNRDRGAAFF
TGTGCCAGTAGTTTCAACCGGGACAGGGGAGCGGCTTTCTTT
>.|.|TRBV29-1|TRBJ1-1
CSVLRGNTEAFF
TGCAGCGTCTTACGCGGGAACACTGAAGCTTTCTTT